Listed here is a single T cell receptor beta chain. An amount of RNA that ranged from 0.5 to 1 ug was reverse transcribed with random hexamers. TCRdb fed the immunoSEQ multiplex PCR reads into MiXCR, producing one record per CDR3 protein. The sample yields about 180,000 distinct CDR3 sequences, roughly 95% seen once. The data belong to a study of CD8 T cells in Susac syndrome. Losses at the gene ends were 6 bases for V and 1 base for J; bases not matched to a gene: 7. CDR3 length: 15 amino acids. CDR1 SGHTA and CDR2 FQGNSA come from the germline V gene. The sequencing sample was made of CD4+ T cells from PBMCs. The receptor was isolated from a human donor with multiple sclerosis. The V and J genes are TRBV7-2 and TRBJ1-2; 8 nucleotides align to TRBD1. CDR3 sequence (DNA): TGTGCCAGCAGTCAAGGGACAGGCAGTAACTATGGCTACACCTTC. Its protein product is CASSQGTGSNYGYTF.